One sample yielded the 4 T cell receptor beta chains listed below, sequenced in a study of CD8 T cells in Susac syndrome. Random hexamers served to reverse transcribe roughly 0.45 to 1 ug RNA. One entry per CDR3 protein, called by TCRdb with MiXCR from the immunoSEQ multiplex PCR reads. The table has tens of thousands of distinct CDR3 sequences, 91% seen once. The material sequenced was CD8+ T cells from PBMCs. Receptor source: a human donor with multiple sclerosis.

This chain connects TRBV5-4 to TRBJ1-2, with 8 positions matching TRBD1. Germline trimming cut 1 base from V and 3 bases from J; bases unmatched to any gene: 5. Germline loops: CDR1 SGHNT, CDR2 YYREEE (reference sequence). The CDR3 totals 15 residues. The CDR3 region is CASSLPGGKDYGYTF. The CDR3 nucleotides read TGTGCCAGCAGCTTGCCAGGGGGCAAAGACTATGGCTACACCTTC. Full variable domain (outside the CDR3, taken from reference TRBV5-4 and TRBJ1-2): ETGVTQSPTHLIKTRGQQVTLRCSSQSGHNTVSWYQQALGQGPQFIFQYYREEENGRGNFPPRFSGLQFPNYSSELNVNALELDDSALYLCASSLPGGKDYGYTFGSGTRLTVV.

V and J are TRBV19 and TRBJ2-5; 7 bases are shared with TRBD2. There are 15 residues in the CDR3. CDR1 LNHDA and CDR2 SQIVND come from the germline V gene (reference sequence). J was trimmed by 10 bases and V by 7 bases; bases with no gene match: 18. CDR3 bases: TGTGCCAGTATAGGCCCGCGGGGGTCCCCGGGTGGCCAGTACTTC. This encodes CASIGPRGSPGGQYF.

On this clonotype: An end of the junction differs from the germline gene, which may be a read error. The gene calls are TRBV10-1 and TRBJ2-7, with D possibly being TRBD2 (5 bases). Germline V gene lookup returns CDR1 WNHNN and CDR2 SYGVQD (reference sequence). This CDR3 is 11 amino acids long. CDR3 residues: CASSEGGSLSF. The CDR3 region has the DNA TGCGCCAGCAGTGAAGGAGGAAGTTTGTCCTTC.

The genes are TRBV5-1 and TRBJ1-1; D remains ambiguous. The V end lost 3 bases, the J end lost 8 bases, and 14 bases lay between the germline ends. The CDR3 consists of 13 residues. CDR1 is SGHRS and CDR2 is YFSETQ in the germline V gene. CDR3 DNA: TGCGCCAGCAGCTCCACCTCCGGGCTGGAAGCTTTCTTT. This translates into CASSSTSGLEAFF.